This is a list of T cell receptor beta chains from one sample in a study of cytomegalovirus exposure and HLA in healthy donors. The assay was immunoSEQ multiplex PCR, and TCRdb's table has in-frame clones only and misses some. The table has about 120,000 clones, over 60% seen once. The sequencing input was PBMCs. The receptors stem from a man aged 35 to 55 in good health and CMV-seropositive. CDR3s include the opening cysteine and the closing phenylalanine or tryptophan. The D gene is left open where the match is weak. Clone size is stated in some rows and not others, as once, few, many or a class when expanded.

clone_size: .
d_call: .
v_call: TRBV5-3
j_call: TRBJ1-2
cdr3_nt: TGTGCCAGAAGCTGTGCTTTGAGGTTCCGGGAGCACTATGGCTACACCTTC
cdr3_aa: CARSCALRFREHYGYTF

clone_size: .
d_call: TRBD1
v_call: TRBV9
j_call: TRBJ1-2
cdr3_nt: TGTGCCAGCAGCGTAGCCACAGGGGTCTATGGCTACACCTTC
cdr3_aa: CASSVATGVYGYTF

clone_size: .
d_call: .
v_call: TRBV4-1
j_call: TRBJ2-5
cdr3_nt: TGCGCCAGCAGCCAAACTAAACAAGAGACCCAGTACTTC
cdr3_aa: CASSQTKQETQYF

clone_size: .
d_call: TRBD1
v_call: TRBV6-1
j_call: TRBJ1-2
cdr3_nt: TGTGCCAGCAGGTCGGGGCAGGGGGCTCTTTATGGCTACACCTTC
cdr3_aa: CASRSGQGALYGYTF

clone_size: .
d_call: .
v_call: TRBV7-9
j_call: TRBJ1-1
cdr3_nt: TGTGCCAGCAGCTTAGTTACGGGGGGGGGCACTGAAGCTTTCTTT
cdr3_aa: CASSLVTGGGTEAFF

clone_size: .
d_call: TRBD1
v_call: TRBV7-9
j_call: TRBJ1-2
cdr3_nt: TGTGCCAGCAGCCGGACAGGGAATCTGGATGGCTACACCTTC
cdr3_aa: CASSRTGNLDGYTF

clone_size: .
d_call: .
v_call: TRBV7-6
j_call: TRBJ2-5
cdr3_nt: TGTGCCAGCAGCTTAACCCAGGGGTCCCAGTACTTC
cdr3_aa: CASSLTQGSQYF

clone_size: .
d_call: .
v_call: TRBV6-4
j_call: TRBJ2-5
cdr3_nt: TGTGCCAGCAGTGGCGGATTCCAAGAGACCCAGTACTTC
cdr3_aa: CASSGGFQETQYF

clone_size: .
d_call: .
v_call: TRBV9
j_call: TRBJ2-1
cdr3_nt: TGTGCCAGCAGCGTAGGGAGCGGGTCAGGGCCCTACAATGAGCAGTTCTTC
cdr3_aa: CASSVGSGSGPYNEQFF

clone_size: .
d_call: .
v_call: TRBV7-2
j_call: TRBJ2-7
cdr3_nt: TGTGCCAGCAGCTCCTTGGGCGCCCCATACGAGCAGTACTTC
cdr3_aa: CASSSLGAPYEQYF

clone_size: .
d_call: .
v_call: TRBV27
j_call: TRBJ2-7
cdr3_nt: TGTGCCAGCAGGAGGACAGAAGTTCGAAACGAGCAGTACTTC
cdr3_aa: CASRRTEVRNEQYF

clone_size: .
d_call: .
v_call: TRBV12-5
j_call: TRBJ1-1
cdr3_nt: TGTGCTAGTGGTTTGTCCCCCAGGGTCGGCTGGACTGAAGCTTTCTTT
cdr3_aa: CASGLSPRVGWTEAFF

clone_size: .
d_call: TRBD1
v_call: TRBV7-8
j_call: TRBJ1-1
cdr3_nt: TGTGCCAGCAGCTTAGCTCACCACACAGGGGGCAAGAACACTGAAGCTTTCTTT
cdr3_aa: CASSLAHHTGGKNTEAFF

clone_size: .
d_call: .
v_call: TRBV6-5
j_call: TRBJ1-2
cdr3_nt: TGTGCCAGCAGCCCACCGGGATTCTATGGCTACACCTTC
cdr3_aa: CASSPPGFYGYTF

clone_size: .
d_call: .
v_call: TRBV7-2
j_call: TRBJ1-2
cdr3_nt: TGTGCCAGCAGTTTAAGCCCGCTCTATGGCTACACCTTC
cdr3_aa: CASSLSPLYGYTF

clone_size: .
d_call: .
v_call: TRBV11-2
j_call: TRBJ2-7
cdr3_nt: TGTGCCAGCAGCTTACAGGGGTCGCCGGTGGACGAGCAGTACTTC
cdr3_aa: CASSLQGSPVDEQYF

clone_size: .
d_call: TRBD1
v_call: TRBV19
j_call: TRBJ1-2
cdr3_nt: TGTGCCAGTAGTATTCCGGGACAGCCCTATGGCTACACCTTC
cdr3_aa: CASSIPGQPYGYTF

clone_size: .
d_call: .
v_call: TRBV7-8
j_call: TRBJ1-6
cdr3_nt: TGTGCCAGCAGCTTAGGAGCACGGAATTCACCCCTCCACTTT
cdr3_aa: CASSLGARNSPLHF

clone_size: .
d_call: TRBD1
v_call: TRBV5-1
j_call: TRBJ1-5
cdr3_nt: TGCGCCAGCAGCTTGTCGGGGGGGAGGGGGCGAAATGAGCCCCAGCATTTT
cdr3_aa: CASSLSGGRGRNEPQHF

clone_size: few
d_call: TRBD1
v_call: TRBV18
j_call: TRBJ1-5
cdr3_nt: TGTGCCAGCTCACCCCGTAGCCGGGACAGAGATCAGCCCCAGCATTTT
cdr3_aa: CASSPRSRDRDQPQHF

clone_size: .
d_call: .
v_call: TRBV28
j_call: TRBJ2-7
cdr3_nt: TGTGCCAGCAGTTTAGGTACACCGAGGGAGCAGTACTTC
cdr3_aa: CASSLGTPREQYF

clone_size: once
d_call: .
v_call: TRBV19
j_call: TRBJ2-3
cdr3_nt: TGTGCCAGTAGCAATACGGGGTATAGCACAGATACGCAGTATTTT
cdr3_aa: CASSNTGYSTDTQYF

clone_size: once
d_call: .
v_call: TRBV7-9
j_call: TRBJ1-5
cdr3_nt: TGTGCCAGCAGCTTAGGACCGGGTCAACCCGATCAGCCCCAGCATTTT
cdr3_aa: CASSLGPGQPDQPQHF

clone_size: .
d_call: .
v_call: TRBV7-3
j_call: TRBJ2-1
cdr3_nt: TGTGCCAGCAGCTTAATGGTTCAGGGAAGTGAGCAGTTCTTC
cdr3_aa: CASSLMVQGSEQFF

clone_size: .
d_call: .
v_call: TRBV9
j_call: TRBJ2-2
cdr3_nt: TGTGCCAGCAGCGCGGACTTTAACGTGAACACCGGGGAGCTGTTTTTT
cdr3_aa: CASSADFNVNTGELFF

clone_size: once
d_call: .
v_call: TRBV28
j_call: TRBJ2-1
cdr3_nt: TGTGCCAGCGTACAGGGAGGGGGGTGGAATGAGCAGTTCTTC
cdr3_aa: CASVQGGGWNEQFF

clone_size: .
d_call: .
v_call: TRBV5-6
j_call: TRBJ1-1
cdr3_nt: TGTGCCAGCACCAGGGGAACGCACACTGAAGCTTTCTTT
cdr3_aa: CASTRGTHTEAFF

clone_size: .
d_call: .
v_call: TRBV19
j_call: TRBJ2-2
cdr3_nt: TGTGCCAGTAGTAGCACAACCGGGATCTCCGCCGGGGAGCTGTTTTTT
cdr3_aa: CASSSTTGISAGELFF

clone_size: .
d_call: TRBD1
v_call: TRBV28
j_call: TRBJ2-7
cdr3_nt: TGTGCCAGCATTTCCGGGACAGGGGTCGGGTACGAGCAGTACTTC
cdr3_aa: CASISGTGVGYEQYF

clone_size: once
d_call: TRBD2
v_call: TRBV9
j_call: TRBJ2-5
cdr3_nt: TGTGCCAGCAGCGTTGGCGGGGGGCTCCCTCCTAGAGAGACCCAGTACTTC
cdr3_aa: CASSVGGGLPPRETQYF

clone_size: .
d_call: .
v_call: TRBV27
j_call: TRBJ1-5
cdr3_nt: TGTGCCAGCCGAGGGTATGCTGGTCAGCCCCAGCATTTT
cdr3_aa: CASRGYAGQPQHF

clone_size: many
d_call: .
v_call: TRBV29-1
j_call: TRBJ2-1
cdr3_nt: TGCAGCGTTGCAGGCGAAAGCTCCTACAATGAGCAGTTCTTC
cdr3_aa: CSVAGESSYNEQFF

clone_size: .
d_call: .
v_call: TRBV10-3
j_call: TRBJ2-7
cdr3_nt: TGTGCCATCAGTGTCCAGGGCTACGAGCAGTACTTC
cdr3_aa: CAISVQGYEQYF

clone_size: .
d_call: .
v_call: TRBV2
j_call: TRBJ1-2
cdr3_nt: TGTGCCAGCAGTCCCCCCCGGGACACTTCCTATGGCTACACCTTC
cdr3_aa: CASSPPRDTSYGYTF

clone_size: .
d_call: .
v_call: TRBV25-1
j_call: TRBJ2-1
cdr3_nt: TGTGCCAGCAGGGTTAGGGACAAGTACAATGAGCAGTTCTTC
cdr3_aa: CASRVRDKYNEQFF

clone_size: .
d_call: .
v_call: TRBV7-3
j_call: TRBJ2-2
cdr3_nt: TGTGCCAGCAGCTTAACTTACAGCACCGGGGAGCTGTTTTTT
cdr3_aa: CASSLTYSTGELFF

clone_size: .
d_call: TRBD1
v_call: TRBV4-3
j_call: TRBJ1-5
cdr3_nt: TGCGCCAGCAGCCAAGATTTCCCCGGGACAGGGGGCAATCAGCCCCAGCATTTT
cdr3_aa: CASSQDFPGTGGNQPQHF

clone_size: once
d_call: TRBD1
v_call: TRBV27
j_call: TRBJ1-5
cdr3_nt: TGTGCCAGCAGTTTAGGATACAGGGGTTTCAATCAGCCCCAGCATTTT
cdr3_aa: CASSLGYRGFNQPQHF

clone_size: few
d_call: .
v_call: TRBV10-3
j_call: TRBJ1-2
cdr3_nt: TGTGCCATCAGTGAGTTAGCGGGGAACTATGGCTACACCTTC
cdr3_aa: CAISELAGNYGYTF

clone_size: .
d_call: TRBD2
v_call: TRBV4-2
j_call: TRBJ2-5
cdr3_nt: TGTGCCAGCAGCCAAGAGGGACTATTACAAGAGACCCAGTACTTC
cdr3_aa: CASSQEGLLQETQYF

clone_size: few
d_call: TRBD2
v_call: TRBV18
j_call: TRBJ2-5
cdr3_nt: TGTGCCAGCTCACCACAGGCCCAGCGGGGGGGCTTTGTAGGAGAGACCCAGTACTTC
cdr3_aa: CASSPQAQRGGFVGETQYF

clone_size: once
d_call: TRBD2
v_call: TRBV2
j_call: TRBJ2-3
cdr3_nt: TGTGCCAGCAGTTGGACTAGCGGGGGGCCAAGCACAGATACGCAGTATTTT
cdr3_aa: CASSWTSGGPSTDTQYF

clone_size: .
d_call: .
v_call: TRBV9
j_call: TRBJ2-2
cdr3_nt: TGTGCCAGCAGCGTCAGGGGAACCGGGGAGCTGTTTTTT
cdr3_aa: CASSVRGTGELFF

clone_size: few
d_call: TRBD1
v_call: TRBV5-5
j_call: TRBJ1-1
cdr3_nt: TGTGCCAGCAGCTTTGAGGGACAGAGGACCACTGAAGCTTTCTTT
cdr3_aa: CASSFEGQRTTEAFF

clone_size: .
d_call: .
v_call: TRBV29-1
j_call: TRBJ1-4
cdr3_nt: TGCAGCGTTCGGTCGGTCGAAAAACTGTTTTTT
cdr3_aa: CSVRSVEKLFF

clone_size: few
d_call: .
v_call: TRBV11-2
j_call: TRBJ1-1
cdr3_nt: TGTGCCAGCAGCTTAGAGGCGGGAATAGTGTTGAACACTGAAGCTTTCTTT
cdr3_aa: CASSLEAGIVLNTEAFF

clone_size: .
d_call: TRBD2
v_call: TRBV13
j_call: TRBJ2-7
cdr3_nt: TGTGCCAGCAGCTTAACTAAGGCGGGGGGTCACCACGAGCAGTACTTC
cdr3_aa: CASSLTKAGGHHEQYF

clone_size: .
d_call: TRBD2
v_call: TRBV15
j_call: TRBJ2-7
cdr3_nt: TGTGCCACCAGCAGAGATCCTAGCGGGGGGTACGAGCAGTACTTC
cdr3_aa: CATSRDPSGGYEQYF

clone_size: .
d_call: TRBD1
v_call: TRBV5-1
j_call: TRBJ1-1
cdr3_nt: TGCGCCAGCAGCCTCTGGACAGGGAGGCTTGAAGCTTTCTTT
cdr3_aa: CASSLWTGRLEAFF

clone_size: .
d_call: .
v_call: TRBV9
j_call: TRBJ1-5
cdr3_nt: TGTGCCAGCAGCTGGAGGGAGGGTCAGCCCCAGCATTTT
cdr3_aa: CASSWREGQPQHF

clone_size: .
d_call: .
v_call: TRBV14
j_call: TRBJ1-1
cdr3_nt: TGTGCCAGCAGCCAAGATGGTCCGCCCGGTGAAGCTTTCTTT
cdr3_aa: CASSQDGPPGEAFF

clone_size: .
d_call: .
v_call: TRBV5-1
j_call: TRBJ1-1
cdr3_nt: TGCGCCAGCAGCTTGGGGGGCAACACTGAAGCTTTCTTT
cdr3_aa: CASSLGGNTEAFF

clone_size: .
d_call: TRBD2
v_call: TRBV7-6
j_call: TRBJ2-3
cdr3_nt: TGTGCCAGCAGCTTAGCGCCGGGAGGGGATACGCAGTATTTT
cdr3_aa: CASSLAPGGDTQYF